One sample yielded the 13 T cell receptor beta chains listed below, sequenced in a study of cytomegalovirus exposure and HLA in healthy donors. Generated by immunoSEQ multiplex PCR, the TCRdb table keeps only in-frame clones and is missing some. This table holds fewer than 100,000 clones, roughly 93% found once. Input material: PBMCs. These receptors were collected from a man aged 25-40 years in good health and CMV-seronegative.

The chain has TRBV18 and TRBJ2-6; 7 bases fit TRBD1. Germline V gives CDR1 KGHSH, CDR2 LQKENI. V was clipped by 0 bases and J by 0 bases; unmatched bases: 11. CDR3 size: 20 residues. The CDR3 loop is CASSPPVWDRILSGANVLTF. CDR3 nucleotide sequence: TGTGCCAGCTCACCACCTGTCTGGGACAGAATCCTCTCTGGGGCCAACGTCCTGACTTTC.

The chain combines TRBV29-1 with TRBJ1-1, with no clear D. Trimming took 4 bases from V and 1 from J, leaving 10 bases between them. Germline V CDR1 and CDR2: SQVTM, ANQGSEA. This CDR3 region has 13 residues. Written as DNA, the CDR3 is TGCAGCGTTGCTGGGCAGACGAACACTGAAGCTTTCTTT. The encoded protein is CSVAGQTNTEAFF.

The CDR3 sequence is CASSPNARQTYEQYF. DNA of the CDR3: TGTGCCAGTAGTCCAAATGCACGACAGACATACGAGCAGTACTTC. The chain joins TRBV19 to TRBJ2-7; tentative D call: TRBD1 (5 bases). V was pared by 5 bases and J by 4 bases, with 18 bases between. CDR1 and CDR2 from the germline V gene are LNHDA and SQIVND (reference sequence). CDR3 length: 15 residues.

The chain uses TRBV28 and TRBJ2-7, with D tentatively TRBD1 (5 bases). V was cut by 7 bases and J by 7 bases, with 23 bases left in between. The CDR3 sequence is 15 residues long. The germline V gene has CDR1 MDHEN and CDR2 SYDVKM. The CDR3 DNA follows: TGTGCCAGCACCCCAAGGGGCAGGGCGTCTGGGGAGCAGTACTTC. It specifies CASTPRGRASGEQYF.

The rearrangement joins TRBV7-2 to TRBJ1-2, with TRBD1 as a possible D gene (6 bases). The CDR3 loop spans 17 amino acids. Germline V gives CDR1 SGHTA, CDR2 FQGNSA. The V end was cut by 5 bases, the J end by 2 bases, with 21 bases between. The CDR3 spells CASSDKRRTVGNYGYTF. As DNA, the CDR3 is TGTGCCAGCAGCGACAAAAGACGGACAGTTGGCAACTATGGCTACACCTTC.

The V and J genes are TRBV5-4 and TRBJ2-2; 7 bases match TRBD1. This CDR3 contains 15 residues. With 2 bases clipped from V and 5 bases from J, the junction kept 6 bases outside the gene matches. CDR1 is SGHNT, CDR2 YYREEE, per germline (reference sequence). The CDR3, as DNA: TGTGCCAGCAGCTTTGAGGGGGCTGCGACCGGGGAGCTGTTTTTT. It is translated as CASSFEGAATGELFF.

The CDR3 protein is CASSLDRGGNGYTF. The CDR3 nucleotides read TGCGCCAGCAGCTTGGACAGGGGTGGCAATGGCTACACCTTC. This chain uses TRBV5-1 with TRBJ1-2; TRBD1 aligns across 7 bases. Germline loops: CDR1 SGHRS, CDR2 YFSETQ. Unmatched junction bases numbered 5, after V lost 0 bases and J lost 6 bases. This CDR3 comprises 14 residues.

The CDR3 coding sequence is TGTGCCAGCAGCGTAGGTACAGGGCAGAGGCACGAGCAGTACTTC. It translates to CASSVGTGQRHEQYF. J is TRBJ2-7 and V is TRBV9, with D maybe TRBD1 (6 bases). V was pared by 0 bases and J by 5 bases, with 15 bases between. CDR1 SGDLS and CDR2 YYNGEE come from the germline V gene. This CDR3 has 15 residues.

The CDR3 nucleotides are TGCGCCAGCAGCCCGGATCAGGGGGTGTACGAGCAGTACTTC. Translated: CASSPDQGVYEQYF. The V and J genes are TRBV5-1 and TRBJ2-7; 7 nucleotides match TRBD1. Looked up from germline, CDR1 is SGHRS and CDR2 is YFSETQ. V lost 4 bases to trimming and J lost 4 bases; unmatched junction nucleotides: 8. The CDR3 totals 14 residues. Drawing the rest from reference TRBV5-1 and TRBJ2-7, the complete variable domain is KAGVTQTPRYLIKTRGQQVTLSCSPISGHRSVSWYQQTPGQGLQFLFEYFSETQRNKGNFPGRFSGRQFSNSRSEMNVSTLELGDSALYLCASSPDQGVYEQYFGPGTRLTVT.

This clone was seen more than once but under ten times. The J gene is TRBJ2-7, the V gene TRBV10-3; 8 bases match TRBD2. This CDR3 has 16 residues. After removal of 0 bases from V and 6 bases from J, the junction contained 10 bases not matched to a gene. The germline CDR1 and CDR2 sequences are ENHRY and SYGVKD. The CDR3 nucleotides are TGTGCCATCAGTGAGTCGACGGGAGGGGGATCGTCCGAGCAGTACTTC. This translates into CAISESTGGGSSEQYF.

The CDR3 DNA reads as TGTGCCAGCCGTCCGCAGATCAATCAGCCCCAGCATTTT. This sequence encodes CASRPQINQPQHF. This chain uses TRBV6-5 with TRBJ1-5, with D hard to call. Trimming shortened V by 8 bases and J by 3 bases, and 11 bases separated the two germline ends. CDR1 and CDR2 (germline): MNHEY, SVGAGI. The CDR3 totals 13 residues.

The genes are TRBV6-5 and TRBJ1-4; tentative D call: TRBD1 (6 bases). V lost 6 bases and J 6 bases, leaving 17 bases between the germline ends. Germline CDR1 is MNHEY and CDR2 is SVGAGI. The CDR3 is 15 amino acids. CDR3 in DNA: TGTGCCAGCAGCCGTCTCACAGGGCAGTATGAAAAACTGTTTTTT. Amino acid sequence: CASSRLTGQYEKLFF.

The gene calls are TRBV9 and TRBJ1-1; tentative D call: TRBD1 (5 bases). The V end lost 2 bases, the J end lost 1 base, and 18 bases lay between the germline ends. Germline V lookup: CDR1 SGDLS, CDR2 YYNGEE. The CDR3 sequence is 17 residues long. CDR3 nucleotides: TGTGCCAGCAGCGTTCTACGCCAACGGGGGGAGAACACTGAAGCTTTCTTT. Translated: CASSVLRQRGENTEAFF.